Each of the 23 T cell receptor beta chains below was sequenced from the same sample in a study of graft-versus-host responses after intestinal transplantation. Libraries were prepared by immunoSEQ multiplex PCR; TCRdb keeps only in-frame clonotypes and omits some of them. The sample consists of approximately 60,000 clones, 80% to 90% of them appearing once. The sample was PBMCs, taken 26 days after transplant. Receptors were obtained from a human patient who received an intestinal transplant, so some T cells may come from the graft donor.

The chain combines TRBV7-9 with TRBJ2-3, with TRBD2 identical over 7 bases. Germline V CDR1 and CDR2: SEHNR, FQNEAQ (reference sequence). V shed 5 bases, J shed 1 base, and the junction held 9 bases outside the gene matches. This CDR3 has 16 amino acids. CDR3 in DNA: TGTGCCAGCAGCCATGGGGAGGGAATGGGCACAGATACGCAGTATTTT. Protein product: CASSHGEGMGTDTQYF.

The rearrangement links TRBV5-6 to TRBJ1-5; D is undetermined. CDR1 and CDR2 from the germline V gene are SGHDT and YYEEEE. Trimming left V 0 bases short and J 0 bases short, with 4 bases between. The CDR3 runs 14 residues. The CDR3: CASSLDSSNQPQHF. CDR3 nucleotides: TGTGCCAGCAGCTTGGACAGTAGCAATCAGCCCCAGCATTTT. The variable domain in full, completed from reference TRBV5-6 and TRBJ1-5, reads DAGVTQSPTHLIKTRGQQVTLRCSPKSGHDTVSWYQQALGQGPQFIFQYYEEEERQRGNFPDRFSGHQFPNYSSELNVNALLLGDSALYLCASSLDSSNQPQHFGDGTRLSIL.

The rearrangement links TRBV11-1 to TRBJ2-5; 7 bases fit TRBD2. The V and J ends lost 2 bases and 5 bases, in that order; junction bases with no gene match: 8. Germline V gene data show CDR1 as SGHAT and CDR2 as FQDESV (reference sequence). CDR3 length: 15 residues. CDR3 bases: TGTGCCAGCAGCTTAAGGCAGTTCGGGAGGGAGACCCAGTACTTC. It yields the protein CASSLRQFGRETQYF.

The chain has TRBV6-1 and TRBJ2-7, with a weak D call TRBD1 (6 bases). Germline lookup yields CDR1 MNHNS and CDR2 SASEGT. CDR3 length: 15 amino acids. Deletions cut 3 bases from V and 0 bases from J, with 12 bases between. The CDR3 coding sequence is TGTGCCAGCAGTGACAGGGGATGGAGCTCCTACGAGCAGTACGTC. Its translation is CASSDRGWSSYEQYV.

The rearrangement joins TRBV10-3 to TRBJ2-2; 10 bases match TRBD1. Germline V gene data show CDR1 as ENHRY and CDR2 as SYGVKD. Losses at the gene ends were 10 bases for V and 3 bases for J; bases not matched to a gene: 5. The CDR3 extends over 14 amino acids. The CDR3 nucleotides read TGTGCCAGCCTGGGACAGGGGTACACCGGGGAGCTGTTTTTT. It specifies CASLGQGYTGELFF.

The V and J genes are TRBV2 and TRBJ2-5, with 10 bases that match TRBD2. The CDR3 sequence is 19 residues long. Germline V gene data show CDR1 as SNHLY and CDR2 as FYNNEI. Unmatched junction bases numbered 12, after V lost 1 base and J lost 1 base. Here the CDR3 DNA reads TGTGCCAGCAGTGAAGTAGCCATACTAGCGGGGTCTCCCCAAGAGACCCAGTACTTC. Translation gives CASSEVAILAGSPQETQYF.

V is TRBV19 and J is TRBJ2-1; D is ambiguous. The V gene's germline CDR1 is LNHDA and CDR2 SQIVND (reference sequence). V shed 5 bases and J shed 3 bases, with 5 bases lying between them. The CDR3 has 12 amino acids. The chain's CDR3 is CASSGSYNEQFF. CDR3 nucleotide sequence: TGTGCCAGTAGTGGCAGCTACAATGAGCAGTTCTTC.

V gene TRBV6-6 combines with J gene TRBJ2-7; 9 bases are a match to TRBD1. The CDR3 is made up of 14 amino acids. CDR1 and CDR2 (germline): MNHNY, SVGAGI (reference sequence). V dropped 5 bases and J dropped 3; count of bases not matched to a gene: 5. CDR3 coding DNA: TGTGCCAGCAGTGGGACAGGGAAGAGCTACGAGCAGTACTTC. Translating gives CASSGTGKSYEQYF.

This clone was observed a few times. The chain uses TRBV21-1 and TRBJ2-2; the D call of TRBD1 is as the table states it, not checked on the DNA. TRBV21-1 is reported as a pseudogene. The CDR3 has 15 residues. The CDR3, as DNA: TGTGCCAGCAGCAAAGGGGACAGGGCCACCGGGGAGCTGTTTTTT. It translates to CASSKGDRATGELFF.

This chain uses TRBV28 with TRBJ1-2; TRBD1 is a possible D gene (5 bases). CDR1 is MDHEN, CDR2 SYDVKM, per germline. V lost 8 bases and J 2 bases, leaving 15 bases between the germline ends. This CDR3 has 14 amino acids. CDR3 sequence reads: CASRFGHANYGYTF. The CDR3 nucleotides read TGTGCCAGCCGATTCGGACACGCAAACTATGGCTACACCTTC.

The chain joins TRBV6-5 to TRBJ1-2, with TRBD1 as a possible D gene (5 bases). Trimming cost V 7 bases and J 2 bases, with 17 bases left between them. Germline CDR1 MNHEY, CDR2 SVGAGI. The CDR3 spans 15 residues. The CDR3 DNA sequence: TGTGCCAGCATCCAGACCGGGGCGGGGAACTATGGCTACACCTTC. It yields the protein CASIQTGAGNYGYTF.

This rearrangement joins TRBV7-9 to TRBJ2-5, with 8 bases lining up with TRBD1. CDR3 size: 16 residues. After removal of 6 bases from V and 4 bases from J, the junction contained 13 bases not matched to a gene. CDR1 is SEHNR, CDR2 FQNEAQ, per germline (reference sequence). The CDR3 DNA follows: TGTGCCAGCAGGACCTTGACAGGGGAGTCGGGAGAGACCCAGTACTTC. Translating gives CASRTLTGESGETQYF.

The chain couples TRBV6-5 to TRBJ2-7, with 7 nucleotides matching TRBD1. The CDR3 runs 13 residues. The germline V gene has CDR1 MNHEY and CDR2 SVGAGI. V shed 8 bases and J 0 bases; nucleotides not matched to a gene: 4. CDR3 DNA: TGTGCCAGCCAGACAGGGAGCTCCTACGAGCAGTACTTC. Its translation: CASQTGSSYEQYF.

This chain uses TRBV7-9 with TRBJ1-1, with D hard to call. The CDR3 is 13 residues long. V shed 7 bases and J shed 0 bases, with 9 bases lying between them. CDR1 and CDR2 (germline): SEHNR, FQNEAQ (reference sequence). The CDR3, as DNA: TGTGCCAGCAACCTAATTCTGAACACTGAAGCTTTCTTT. Encoded protein: CASNLILNTEAFF.

In DNA form, the CDR3 reads TGCGCCAGCAGCTTACTACCGGGACAGACTAACTATGGCTACACCTTC. Translation gives CASSLLPGQTNYGYTF. The chain combines TRBV5-1 with TRBJ1-2; 7 bases are shared with TRBD1. The CDR3 contains 16 residues. Germline CDR1 is SGHRS and CDR2 is YFSETQ. V lost 2 bases to trimming and J lost 0 bases; unmatched junction nucleotides: 7.

By its share, this clone is medium-sized. This chain joins TRBV6-4 and TRBJ2-6; no firm D call. The length of the CDR3 is 14 residues. Germline V lookup: CDR1 MRHNA, CDR2 SNTAGT. Trimming took off 4 bases at V and 0 bases at J, with 4 bases between the two ends. The CDR3 reads CASSVSSGANVLTF. For the CDR3, the DNA is TGTGCCAGCAGTGTGAGCTCTGGGGCCAACGTCCTGACTTTC.

This clone was picked up one time. The chain uses TRBV29-1 and TRBJ2-2; a possible D gene is TRBD1 (6 bases). The CDR3 consists of 15 residues. CDR1 and CDR2 from the germline V gene are SQVTM and ANQGSEA. Trimming cost V 5 bases and J 1 base, with 14 bases left between them. The CDR3 nucleotides are TGCAGCGTTACCGGACAGCTGGGGAACACCGGGGAGCTGTTTTTT. Translated: CSVTGQLGNTGELFF.

The gene calls are TRBV15 and TRBJ1-4; no firm D call. V was trimmed by 4 bases and J by 4 bases, leaving 7 bases between them. Per germline, CDR1 LNHNV and CDR2 YYDKDF (reference sequence). The CDR3 contains 13 residues. CDR3 DNA: TGTGCCACCAGCACGGGAGGTAATGAAAAACTGTTTTTT. It encodes CATSTGGNEKLFF. The variable domain in full, completed from reference TRBV15 and TRBJ1-4, reads DAMVIQNPRYQVTQFGKPVTLSCSQTLNHNVMYWYQQKSSQAPKLLFHYYDKDFNNEADTPDNFQSRRPNTSFCFLDIRSPGLGDTAMYLCATSTGGNEKLFFGSGTQLSVL.

The chain joins TRBV5-1 to TRBJ1-2, with TRBD1 matching 11 bases. The CDR3 covers 15 residues. The V segment lost 4 bases and the J segment 4 bases; nucleotides outside the gene matches: 6. CDR1 is SGHRS, CDR2 YFSETQ, per germline. CDR3 bases: TGCGCCAGCAGCCCGGGACAGGGGGGGGCCTATGGCTACACCTTC. This codes for CASSPGQGGAYGYTF.

V is TRBV6-6 and J is TRBJ1-5; no clear D gene. Germline-derived CDR1 and CDR2 are MNHNY and SVGAGI (reference sequence). The V end lost 5 bases, the J end lost 6 bases, and 14 bases lay between the germline ends. The CDR3 is 14 residues long. CDR3 protein: CASSADPPRQPQHF. The CDR3 DNA sequence: TGTGCCAGCAGTGCAGATCCTCCTCGTCAGCCCCAGCATTTT.

This rearrangement joins TRBV7-2 to TRBJ2-7; weak D call: TRBD1 (6 bases). The CDR3 is made up of 16 amino acids. Germline lookup yields CDR1 SGHTA and CDR2 FQGNSA. Trimming removed 1 base at V and 4 bases at J, with 17 bases between. CDR3 nucleotide sequence: TGTGCCAGCAGCTTAGGAGGGCTGAGAGGGGGATACGAGCAGTACTTC. Amino acids: CASSLGGLRGGYEQYF.

The chain combines TRBV5-8 with TRBJ2-7, with 11 bases lining up with TRBD2. The CDR3 length is 18 residues. Trimming cost V 2 bases and J 2 bases; bases outside gene matches: 12. CDR1 SGHTS and CDR2 YDEGEE come from the germline V gene. DNA of the CDR3: TGTGCCAGCAGCTTAAGACATTATAGCGGGGGGGCACCCTACGAGCAGTACGTC. Translation: CASSLRHYSGGAPYEQYV.

This clone was picked up one time. The genes are TRBV7-8 and TRBJ1-1, with 7 bases that match TRBD1. V lost 3 bases to trimming and J lost 9 bases; unmatched junction nucleotides: 7. The CDR3 extends over 13 amino acids. Germline V gene sequence: CDR1 SGHVS, CDR2 FQNEAQ. This CDR3 reads CASSLEGAGKAFF. The CDR3 region has the DNA TGTGCCAGCAGCTTGGAGGGGGCGGGAAAAGCTTTCTTT.